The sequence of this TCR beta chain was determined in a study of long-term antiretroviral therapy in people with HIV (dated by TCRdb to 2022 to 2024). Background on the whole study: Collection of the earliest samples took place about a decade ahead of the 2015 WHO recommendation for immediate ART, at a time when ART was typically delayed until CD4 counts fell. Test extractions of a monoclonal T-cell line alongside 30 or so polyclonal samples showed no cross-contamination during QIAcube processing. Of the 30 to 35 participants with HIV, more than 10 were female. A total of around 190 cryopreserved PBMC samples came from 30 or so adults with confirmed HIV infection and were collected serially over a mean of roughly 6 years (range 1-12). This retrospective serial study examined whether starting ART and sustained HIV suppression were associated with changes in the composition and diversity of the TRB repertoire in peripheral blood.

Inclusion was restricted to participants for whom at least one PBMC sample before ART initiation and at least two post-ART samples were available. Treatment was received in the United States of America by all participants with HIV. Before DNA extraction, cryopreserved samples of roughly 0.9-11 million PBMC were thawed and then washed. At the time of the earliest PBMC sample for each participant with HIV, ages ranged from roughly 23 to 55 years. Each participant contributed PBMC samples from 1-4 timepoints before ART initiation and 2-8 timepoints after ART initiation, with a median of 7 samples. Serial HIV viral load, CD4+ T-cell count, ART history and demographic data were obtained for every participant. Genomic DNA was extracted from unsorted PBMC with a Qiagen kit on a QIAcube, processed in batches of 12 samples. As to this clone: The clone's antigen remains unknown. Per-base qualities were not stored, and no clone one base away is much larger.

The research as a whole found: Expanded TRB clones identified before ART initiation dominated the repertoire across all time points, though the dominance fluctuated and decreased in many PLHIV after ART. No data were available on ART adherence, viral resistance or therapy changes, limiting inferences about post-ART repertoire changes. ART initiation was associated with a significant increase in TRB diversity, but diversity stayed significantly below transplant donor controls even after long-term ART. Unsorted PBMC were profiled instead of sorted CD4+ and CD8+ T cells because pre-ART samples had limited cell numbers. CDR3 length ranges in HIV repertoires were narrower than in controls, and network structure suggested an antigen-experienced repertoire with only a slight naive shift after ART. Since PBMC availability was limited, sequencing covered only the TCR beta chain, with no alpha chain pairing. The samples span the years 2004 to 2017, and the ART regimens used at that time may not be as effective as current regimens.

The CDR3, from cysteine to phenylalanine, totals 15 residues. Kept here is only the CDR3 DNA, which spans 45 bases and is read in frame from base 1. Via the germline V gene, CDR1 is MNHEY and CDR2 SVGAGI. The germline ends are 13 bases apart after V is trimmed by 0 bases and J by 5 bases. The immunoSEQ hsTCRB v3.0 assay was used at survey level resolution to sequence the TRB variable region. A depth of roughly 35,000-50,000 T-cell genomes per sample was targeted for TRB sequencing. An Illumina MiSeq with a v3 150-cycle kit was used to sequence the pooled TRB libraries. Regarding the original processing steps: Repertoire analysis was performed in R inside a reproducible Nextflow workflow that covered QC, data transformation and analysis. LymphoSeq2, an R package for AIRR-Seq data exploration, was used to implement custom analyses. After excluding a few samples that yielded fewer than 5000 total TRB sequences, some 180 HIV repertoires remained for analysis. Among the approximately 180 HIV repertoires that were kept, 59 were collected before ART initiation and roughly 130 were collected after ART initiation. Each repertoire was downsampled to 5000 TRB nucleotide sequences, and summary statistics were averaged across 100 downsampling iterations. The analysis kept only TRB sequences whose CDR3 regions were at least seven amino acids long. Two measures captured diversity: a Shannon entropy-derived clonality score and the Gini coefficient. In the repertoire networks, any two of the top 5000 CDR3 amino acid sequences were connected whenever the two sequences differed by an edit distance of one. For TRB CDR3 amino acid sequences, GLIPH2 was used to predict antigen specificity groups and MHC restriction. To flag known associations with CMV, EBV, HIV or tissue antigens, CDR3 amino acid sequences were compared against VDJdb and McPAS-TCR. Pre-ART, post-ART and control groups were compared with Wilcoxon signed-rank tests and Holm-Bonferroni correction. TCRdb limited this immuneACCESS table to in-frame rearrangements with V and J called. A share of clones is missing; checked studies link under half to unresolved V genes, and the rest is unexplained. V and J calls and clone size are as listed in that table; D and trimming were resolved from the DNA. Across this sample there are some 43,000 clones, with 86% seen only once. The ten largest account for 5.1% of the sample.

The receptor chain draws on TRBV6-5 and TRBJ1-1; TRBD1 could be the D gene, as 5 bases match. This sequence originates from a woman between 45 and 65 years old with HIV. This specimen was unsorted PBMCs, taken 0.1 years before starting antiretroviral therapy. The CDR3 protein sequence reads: CASSYSLSGPTEAFF. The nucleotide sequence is TGTGCCAGCAGTTACTCGCTTTCGGGGCCAACTGAAGCTTTCTTT.